The 29 T cell receptor beta chains below come from one sample, sequenced in a study of T-cell memory formation after mild COVID-19. MiXCR, run by TCRdb on the 5' RACE reads, gives a single entry per CDR3 protein. The sample records around 7,100 distinct CDR3 sequences, 58% being singletons. Sequencing used PBMCs or a T cell subset sorted from them (not recorded which). The receptors derive from an adult who had mild COVID-19 (a few samples of this study predate the infection). Cell type and time point are not known.

There are many counts of this clonotype. V and J are TRBV27 and TRBJ2-5, with unresolved D. This CDR3 is built from 14 residues. Per the germline V gene, CDR1 is MNHEY and CDR2 is SMNVEV (reference sequence). V was shortened by 3 bases and J by 0 bases, with 8 bases between the two germline ends. Here the CDR3 DNA reads TGTGCCAGCAGTTTTACCCCGTACCAAGAGACCCAGTACTTC. This sequence encodes CASSFTPYQETQYF.

V and J are TRBV7-2 and TRBJ2-1, with D unclear. Germline CDR1 SGHTA, CDR2 FQGNSA. The CDR3 runs 15 residues. V dropped 2 bases and J dropped 4 bases, with 12 bases sitting between them. The CDR3 DNA reads as TGTGCCAGCAGCTTATCTGGTCATTCGTACAATGAGCAGTTCTTC. Translating gives CASSLSGHSYNEQFF.

By frequency in the sample, this clonotype is medium-sized. The chain couples TRBV24-1 to TRBJ2-1; 11 nucleotides line up with TRBD1. Germline V gene data show CDR1 as KGHDR and CDR2 as SFDVKD. Germline trimming cut 4 bases from V and 4 bases from J; bases unmatched to any gene: 5. The CDR3 consists of 16 residues. CDR3 region: CATSDSGQGVYNEQFF. Written as DNA, the CDR3 is TGTGCCACCAGTGACTCGGGACAGGGGGTGTACAATGAGCAGTTCTTC.

The chain joins TRBV12-3 or TRBV12-4 to TRBJ2-5, with 7 bases matching TRBD2. CDR3 length: 14 residues. Losses at the gene ends were 7 bases for V and 4 bases for J; bases not matched to a gene: 9. In nucleotides, the CDR3 is TGTGCCAGCACTCAGGGAGGGTACGGAGAGACCCAGTACTTC. Translation: CASTQGGYGETQYF.

Relative to its sample, this clonotype is medium-sized. The J gene is TRBJ2-5, the V gene TRBV28, with a tentative D call TRBD1 (5 bases). This CDR3 region has 13 residues. V dropped 5 bases and J dropped 5 bases, with 12 bases sitting between them. Germline V gene lookup returns CDR1 MDHEN and CDR2 SYDVKM. The CDR3 coding sequence is TGTGCCAGCAGTGACAGCAACTGGGAGACCCAGTACTTC. Amino acid sequence: CASSDSNWETQYF.

This clonotype is medium-sized in the sample. This rearrangement joins TRBV7-2 to TRBJ1-5; D is unclear. The CDR3 sequence is 13 residues long. CDR1 SGHTA and CDR2 FQGNSA come from the germline V gene. V was shortened by 5 bases and J by 7 bases, with 12 bases between the two germline ends. CDR3 sequence reads: CASSPSQRQPQHF. CDR3 bases: TGTGCCAGCAGCCCCTCACAGAGGCAGCCCCAGCATTTT.

By sample share, this clonotype is medium-sized. V is TRBV11-2 and J is TRBJ2-3; D not certain. This CDR3 is 13 amino acids long. Germline V gene lookup returns CDR1 SGHAT and CDR2 FQNNGV. Trimming took off 7 bases at V and 2 bases at J, with 10 bases between the two ends. The CDR3 nucleotides read TGTGCCAGCACTGGGGAACCCACAGATACGCAGTATTTT. This codes for CASTGEPTDTQYF.

By frequency in the sample, this clonotype is medium-sized. The CDR3 sequence is CSARGRVQPQHF. The DNA for the CDR3 is TGCAGTGCTAGGGGGAGAGTTCAGCCCCAGCATTTT. The chain recombines TRBV20-1 with TRBJ1-5; D is unclear. Germline V lookup: CDR1 DFQATT, CDR2 SNEGSKA (reference sequence). The CDR3 has 12 residues. Trimming took off 3 bases at V and 6 bases at J, with 9 bases between the two ends.

This clonotype was observed a handful of times. V usage is TRBV12-3 or TRBV12-4 and J usage is TRBJ1-2; D uncertain. V dropped 4 bases and J dropped 7 bases, with 13 bases sitting between them. This CDR3 comprises 13 residues. This CDR3 reads CASSSNGFGGYTF. The CDR3 DNA sequence: TGTGCCAGCAGTTCCAATGGTTTCGGTGGCTACACCTTC.

This clonotype has only a few counts. CDR3 amino acids: CASSLNEAQYF. The CDR3 nucleotides are TGTGCCAGCAGCTTGAATGAGGCCCAGTACTTC. The chain links TRBV7-9 to TRBJ2-5; D is uncertain. Between the trimmed V and J ends, which lost 3 bases and 9 bases, there was a span of 8 bases. The CDR3 length is 11 residues. The germline V gene has CDR1 SEHNR and CDR2 FQNEAQ (reference sequence). The full variable domain, in which reference TRBV7-9 and TRBJ2-5 provide the parts outside the CDR3, is DTGVSQNPRHKITKRGQNVTFRCDPISEHNRLYWYRQTLGQGPEFLTYFQNEAQLEKSRLLSDRFSAERPKGSFSTLEIQRTEQGDSAMYLCASSLNEAQYFGPGTRLLVL.

This clonotype was seen a few times. The genes are TRBV7-2 and TRBJ2-1, with 8 bases aligning to TRBD2. V lost 0 bases and J lost 0; bases outside the gene matches: 4. The CDR3 is 17 residues long. Germline assignment: CDR1 SGHTA and CDR2 FQGNSA. CDR3 bases: TGTGCCAGCAGCTTAGCGCCGGGACTAGGCTCCTACAATGAGCAGTTCTTC. Translation: CASSLAPGLGSYNEQFF. The full variable domain, rest sourced from reference TRBV7-2 and TRBJ2-1, is GAGVSQSPSNKVTEKGKDVELRCDPISGHTALYWYRQSLGQGLEFLIYFQGNSAPDKSGLPSDRFSAERTGGSVSTLTIQRTQQEDSAVYLCASSLAPGLGSYNEQFFGPGTRLTVL.

This clonotype qualifies as medium-sized (0.01 to 0.1%). The rearrangement joins TRBV18 to TRBJ1-6, with D unclear. This CDR3 spans 14 amino acids. Germline V lookup: CDR1 KGHSH, CDR2 LQKENI. The V end was cut by 3 bases, the J end by 5 bases, with 8 bases between. The CDR3 bases are TGTGCCAGCTCACCGGAGCAGAATAATTCACCCCTCCACTTT. Translation: CASSPEQNNSPLHF.

Within the sample, this clonotype is large. The gene calls are TRBV7-9 and TRBJ2-5; D is perhaps TRBD1 (5 bases). The V gene lost 2 bases and the J gene lost 9 bases, with 7 bases spanning the gap. CDR3 length: 11 residues. Germline V gene lookup returns CDR1 SEHNR and CDR2 FQNEAQ (reference sequence). The CDR3 DNA follows: TGTGCCAGCAGCTTAATCAGGGCCCAGTACTTC. It codes for CASSLIRAQYF.

V gene TRBV2 combines with J gene TRBJ1-1; D unresolved. This CDR3 has 16 amino acids. Per germline, CDR1 SNHLY and CDR2 FYNNEI. V was cut by 6 bases and J by 1 base, with 18 bases left in between. The CDR3: CASSEWRGYQNTEAFF. The DNA of the CDR3 is TGTGCCAGCAGCGAGTGGCGGGGTTATCAGAACACTGAAGCTTTCTTT. Full variable domain (outside the CDR3, taken from reference TRBV2 and TRBJ1-1): EPEVTQTPSHQVTQMGQEVILRCVPISNHLYFYWYRQILGQKVEFLVSFYNNEISEKSEIFDDQFSVERPDGSNFTLKIRSTKLEDSAMYFCASSEWRGYQNTEAFFGQGTRLTVV.

In its sample, this clonotype is medium-sized. The V call is TRBV6-2 or TRBV6-3, the J call TRBJ1-5; D might be TRBD1 (6 bases). Trimming removed 10 bases at V and 5 bases at J, with 21 bases between. This CDR3 contains 15 residues. Germline loops: CDR1 MNHEY, CDR2 SVGEGT. The CDR3 spells CATGKQGRWDQPQHF. The DNA for the CDR3 is TGTGCCACCGGAAAACAGGGCCGGTGGGATCAGCCCCAGCATTTT.

Sample share makes this clonotype medium-sized. This sequence joins TRBV6-1 and TRBJ1-5; D might be TRBD1 (5 bases). The CDR3 length is 14 residues. Trimming stripped 0 bases from V and 7 bases from J, with 10 bases between. CDR1 and CDR2 (germline): MNHNS, SASEGT. The CDR3 nucleotides are TGTGCCAGCAGTGAAGCTAACAGGCACCAGCCCCAGCATTTT. Protein product: CASSEANRHQPQHF.

By share, this clonotype counts as medium-sized. The chain employs TRBV5-4 and TRBJ2-7, with D possibly TRBD1 on 6 matching bases. This CDR3 is built from 13 residues. Trimming took 1 base from V and 2 from J, leaving 7 bases between them. Germline CDR1 reads SGHNT; CDR2 reads YYREEE (reference sequence). CDR3 region: CASSLRGTYEQYF. CDR3 nucleotide sequence: TGTGCCAGCAGCTTGAGGGGGACCTACGAGCAGTACTTC.

Within the sample, this clonotype is medium-sized. The chain combines TRBV7-9 with TRBJ2-7, with D unresolved. The CDR3 runs 14 residues. V gave up 2 bases and J gave up 0 bases, with 8 bases separating them. Germline V gives CDR1 SEHNR, CDR2 FQNEAQ (reference sequence). The CDR3 DNA is TGTGCCAGCAGCTTACTGGACGGCTCCTACGAGCAGTACTTC. It yields the protein CASSLLDGSYEQYF.

This clonotype is classed as medium-sized (0.01 to 0.1%). This chain connects TRBV5-6 to TRBJ1-5, with D unresolved. Germline V gives CDR1 SGHDT, CDR2 YYEEEE. With 2 bases removed from V and 1 base from J, the gap between germline ends came to 7 bases. This CDR3 contains 14 residues. The CDR3 spells CASSFHRSNQPQHF. In DNA, the CDR3 is TGTGCCAGCAGCTTTCATCGGAGCAATCAGCCCCAGCATTTT.

This clonotype is categorized as medium-sized. The chain has TRBV15 and TRBJ2-2, with D possibly being TRBD1 (5 bases). The length of the CDR3 is 15 residues. Germline lookup yields CDR1 LNHNV and CDR2 YYDKDF (reference sequence). V shed 1 base and J shed 6 bases, with 12 bases lying between them. CDR3 protein: CATSRVGQGSGELFF. DNA of the CDR3: TGTGCCACCAGCAGAGTCGGCCAGGGCTCCGGGGAGCTGTTTTTT.

The chain links TRBV18 to TRBJ2-7; D remains ambiguous. This CDR3 contains 15 residues. V was trimmed by 0 bases and J by 1 base, leaving 10 bases between them. Germline V lookup: CDR1 KGHSH, CDR2 LQKENI. The CDR3 sequence is CASSPPARTSYEQYF. CDR3 bases: TGTGCCAGCTCACCACCGGCCAGGACGTCCTACGAGCAGTACTTC.

This clonotype is large within its sample. The J gene is TRBJ2-1, the V gene TRBV10-3; weak D call: TRBD1 (6 bases). V lost 7 bases and J 9 bases, leaving 13 bases between the germline ends. This CDR3 has 12 amino acids. Germline lookup yields CDR1 ENHRY and CDR2 SYGVKD. The CDR3 coding sequence is TGTGCCATCATGGGCAGGGGCCGTGAGCAGTTCTTC. Translated: CAIMGRGREQFF.

This clonotype was recorded at least ten times. J is TRBJ1-4 and V is TRBV15; D unresolved. Germline V gene sequence: CDR1 LNHNV, CDR2 YYDKDF (reference sequence). The CDR3 totals 14 residues. The V gene lost 0 bases and the J gene lost 7 bases, with 9 bases spanning the gap. CDR3 bases: TGTGCCACCAGCAGAGATCCTAGCAGTGAAAAACTGTTTTTT. Translating it yields CATSRDPSSEKLFF.

This chain joins TRBV7-9 and TRBJ2-1; 7 nucleotides match TRBD2. Trimming at V came to 6 bases and at J to 0 bases, leaving 8 bases not matched to a gene. The CDR3 loop spans 16 amino acids. The V gene's germline CDR1 is SEHNR and CDR2 FQNEAQ (reference sequence). The CDR3 is CASRLPGEGSYNEQFF. As DNA, the CDR3 is TGTGCCAGCAGACTGCCGGGGGAGGGCTCCTACAATGAGCAGTTCTTC. Full variable domain (remainder filled in from reference TRBV7-9 and TRBJ2-1): DTGVSQNPRHKITKRGQNVTFRCDPISEHNRLYWYRQTLGQGPEFLTYFQNEAQLEKSRLLSDRFSAERPKGSFSTLEIQRTEQGDSAMYLCASRLPGEGSYNEQFFGPGTRLTVL.

This clonotype is medium-sized. The chain carries TRBV7-2 and TRBJ1-1; 11 nucleotides align to TRBD1. Trimming cost V 5 bases and J 5 bases; bases outside gene matches: 4. The germline V gene encodes CDR1 SGHTA and CDR2 FQGNSA. This CDR3 has 14 residues. This CDR3 is CASSPGDRGTEAFF. The CDR3 nucleotides are TGTGCCAGCAGCCCAGGGGACAGGGGGACTGAAGCTTTCTTT. The complete variable domain, with remaining parts taken from reference TRBV7-2 and TRBJ1-1, reads GAGVSQSPSNKVTEKGKDVELRCDPISGHTALYWYRQSLGQGLEFLIYFQGNSAPDKSGLPSDRFSAERTGGSVSTLTIQRTQQEDSAVYLCASSPGDRGTEAFFGQGTRLTVV.

This sequence joins TRBV7-2 and TRBJ2-4; no reliable D call. This CDR3 is built from 16 residues. The ends were cut back, 3 bases at V and 0 bases at J, with 12 bases in the middle. CDR1 is SGHTA and CDR2 is FQGNSA in the germline V gene. The CDR3 loop is CASSLTQQIAKNIQYF. Here the CDR3 DNA reads TGTGCCAGCAGCTTGACCCAGCAGATAGCCAAAAACATTCAGTACTTC.

The V and J genes are TRBV7-2 and TRBJ2-5; D tentatively fits TRBD1 or TRBD2 (6 bases each). V was shortened by 3 bases and J by 5 bases, with 16 bases between the two germline ends. The CDR3 covers 15 residues. Germline lookup yields CDR1 SGHTA and CDR2 FQGNSA. CDR3 loop: CASSFTRGRGETQYF. Here the CDR3 DNA reads TGTGCCAGCAGCTTTACCAGGGGTCGGGGGGAGACCCAGTACTTC.

The chain links TRBV19 to TRBJ2-1; a possible D gene is TRBD1 (5 bases). Trimming cost V 3 bases and J 6 bases, with 12 bases left between them. Germline V gene sequence: CDR1 LNHDA, CDR2 SQIVND (reference sequence). This CDR3 has 14 amino acids. For the CDR3, the DNA is TGTGCCAGTAGTATCAGGGAAAGGCGCAATGAGCAGTTCTTC. The encoded protein is CASSIRERRNEQFF. Using reference TRBV19 and TRBJ2-1 for the parts outside the CDR3, the full variable domain is DGGITQSPKYLFRKEGQNVTLSCEQNLNHDAMYWYRQDPGQGLRLIYYSQIVNDFQKGDIAEGYSVSREKKESFPLTVTSAQKNPTAFYLCASSIRERRNEQFFGPGTRLTVL.

This chain uses TRBV6-6 with TRBJ2-1; 7 bases line up with TRBD2. The CDR3 is 15 residues long. CDR1 MNHNY and CDR2 SVGAGI come from the germline V gene (reference sequence). V shed 8 bases and J 4 bases; nucleotides not matched to a gene: 11. CDR3 amino acids: CASLGVGGYYNEQFF. CDR3 nucleotide sequence: TGTGCCAGCCTGGGGGTCGGGGGGTATTACAATGAGCAGTTCTTC.